The subject of this entry is one T cell receptor beta chain. This clone was counted only a few times. No antigen is known for it. The input lacks base qualities; no much larger clone sits a single base away. The CDR3 regions of human TCRbeta chains were analyzed by immunosequencing. The paper's processing steps were these. TCRs in the repertoires were matched against a reference library of SARS-CoV-2-specific TCRs that had been generated with the MIRA antigen-specificity platform. Breadth was defined as the fraction of unique TCRs that were SARS-CoV-2-associated. Depth was defined as the fraction of total T cells that were SARS-CoV-2-associated. Using the MIRA data, each spike-specific TCR was assigned both to the spike region to which the TCR was reactive and to a CD4 or CD8 class. Log10-transformed breadth and depth values were compared by one-way ANOVA with Sidak's multiple comparisons tests. This is the immuneACCESS table as TCRdb keeps it, with only in-frame sequences that have V and J called. A part of the clones is gone; compared with another copy, unresolved V genes explain less than half, and the rest is unexplained. That table furnishes V, J and clone size, whereas the DNA furnished D and trimming. A total of 100,000 to 150,000 clones appear in this sample, approximately 80% of them only once. About 29% of the sample is in the top ten clones.

The sample comes from a study of T cell responses to AZD1222 COVID-19 vaccine (dated by TCRdb to 2020 to 2022). Context from the whole study: A total of 233 trial participants underwent TCR sequencing, of whom 200 to 220 received two doses of AZD1222 and about 26 received two doses of the MenACWY control vaccine. Trial participants were enrolled into age subgroups of 18-55, 56-69 and 70-plus years, which contained 148, 28 and 57 TCR-sequenced participants, respectively.

The study at large found these results: CD4 TCRs associated with the vaccine covered the entire spike protein, and the dominant responses were in regions 160-218 and 743-854. Because no day 14 peak-response samples were available, the repertoires could be characterized only after the peak T cell response. Conclusions about previously exposed vaccinees are limited because only six or seven AZD1222 recipients were SARS-CoV-2 seropositive at baseline. Nearly half of unique spike-specific TCRs reportedly recognized epitopes outside regions mutated in the B.1.351 and B.1.1.7 variants. In the small 56-69-year group, the increase in depth fell short of significance, most likely because of low power. After two AZD1222 doses, both the breadth and the depth of spike-specific TCRs were significantly higher than at day 0 and than in MenACWY recipients. Participants were mostly white British, with more females than males. The authors suggested clonal diversity may have been underestimated.

The germline V gene specifies SGHTA as CDR1 and FQGNSA as CDR2. The CDR3 sequence holds 13 residues, the cysteine and phenylalanine included. The DNA shown is the 39-base CDR3, in frame from base 1. The junction shows trimming of 5 bases on V and 0 bases on J, plus 7 bases between the germline ends. The time point label of this sample denotes: about 28 days (+/-7) after the second vaccine dose. AZD1222 recipients with second doses at about 4 weeks or about 12 weeks were pooled, because spike-specific TCR depth and breadth did not differ between schedules. Vaccinee samples were obtained from the UK trials COV001 and COV002, which included a single-blind randomized controlled phase 2/3 trial of AZD1222 (ChAdOx1 nCoV-19) in healthy adults. Trial participant PBMC samples were collected at day 0 and day 28 after the second dose for TCRbeta chain sequencing.

The rearrangement joined TRBV7-2 to TRBJ1-1, with the D gene not confidently named. This specimen consisted of peripheral blood, obtained 28 days after the second AZD1222 dose. This clonotype was obtained from an adult who received the AZD1222 COVID-19 vaccine. The DNA sequence is as follows: TGTGCCAGCAGCCCTCTAATGAACACTGAAGCTTTCTTT. Translated, it gives CASSPLMNTEAFF.